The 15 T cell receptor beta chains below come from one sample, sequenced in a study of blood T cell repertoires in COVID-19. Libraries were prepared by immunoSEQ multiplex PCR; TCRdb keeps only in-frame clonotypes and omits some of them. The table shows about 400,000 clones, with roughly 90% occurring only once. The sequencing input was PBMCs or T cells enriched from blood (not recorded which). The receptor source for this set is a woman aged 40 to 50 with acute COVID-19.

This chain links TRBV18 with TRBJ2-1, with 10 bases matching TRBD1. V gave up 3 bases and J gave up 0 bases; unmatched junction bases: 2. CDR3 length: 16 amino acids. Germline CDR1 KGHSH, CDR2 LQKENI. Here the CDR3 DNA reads TGTGCCAGCTCACCGACAGGGGGCAACTCCTACAATGAGCAGTTCTTC. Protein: CASSPTGGNSYNEQFF. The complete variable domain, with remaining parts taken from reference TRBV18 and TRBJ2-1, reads NAGVMQNPRHLVRRRGQEARLRCSPMKGHSHVYWYRQLPEEGLKFMVYLQKENIIDESGMPKERFSAEFPKEGPSILRIQQVVRGDSAAYFCASSPTGGNSYNEQFFGPGTRLTVL.

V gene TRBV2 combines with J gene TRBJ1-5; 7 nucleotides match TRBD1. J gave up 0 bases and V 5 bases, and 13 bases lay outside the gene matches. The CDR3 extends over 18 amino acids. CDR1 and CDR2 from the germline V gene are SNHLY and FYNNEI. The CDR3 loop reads CASSTAGTALYSNQPQHF. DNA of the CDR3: TGTGCCAGCAGTACCGCCGGGACAGCCCTTTATAGCAATCAGCCCCAGCATTTT.

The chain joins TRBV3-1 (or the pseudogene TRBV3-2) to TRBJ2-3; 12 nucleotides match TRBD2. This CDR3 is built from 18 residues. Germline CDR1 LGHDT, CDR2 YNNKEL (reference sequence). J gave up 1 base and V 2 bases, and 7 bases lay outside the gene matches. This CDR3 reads CASSQPTSGGRGTDTQYF. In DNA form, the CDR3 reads TGTGCCAGCAGCCAACCAACTAGCGGGGGGCGAGGCACAGATACGCAGTATTTT.

As DNA, the CDR3 is TGTGCCAGCAGCTTGGCAGGACTTCAATCCCGCAACGAGCAGTACTTC. Translation: CASSLAGLQSRNEQYF. V gene TRBV5-4 combines with J gene TRBJ2-7, with D possibly TRBD2 on 5 matching bases. V was cut by 0 bases and J by 5 bases, with 18 bases left in between. This CDR3 has 16 residues. The germline V gene has CDR1 SGHNT and CDR2 YYREEE (reference sequence). The whole variable domain, remainder taken from reference TRBV5-4 and TRBJ2-7, is ETGVTQSPTHLIKTRGQQVTLRCSSQSGHNTVSWYQQALGQGPQFIFQYYREEENGRGNFPPRFSGLQFPNYSSELNVNALELDDSALYLCASSLAGLQSRNEQYFGPGTRLTVT.

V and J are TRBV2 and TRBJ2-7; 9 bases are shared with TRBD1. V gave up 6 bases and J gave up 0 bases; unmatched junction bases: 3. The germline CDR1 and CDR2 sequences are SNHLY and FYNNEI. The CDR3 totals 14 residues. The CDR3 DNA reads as TGTGCCAGCAGGGGACAGGGAGACTCCTACGAGCAGTACTTC. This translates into CASRGQGDSYEQYF.

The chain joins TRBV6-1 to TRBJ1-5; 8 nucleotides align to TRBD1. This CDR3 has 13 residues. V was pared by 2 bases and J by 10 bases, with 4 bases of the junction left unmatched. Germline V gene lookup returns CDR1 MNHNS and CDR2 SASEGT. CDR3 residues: CASSEPGGRPQHF. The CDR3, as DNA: TGTGCCAGCAGTGAACCAGGGGGCCGACCCCAGCATTTT.

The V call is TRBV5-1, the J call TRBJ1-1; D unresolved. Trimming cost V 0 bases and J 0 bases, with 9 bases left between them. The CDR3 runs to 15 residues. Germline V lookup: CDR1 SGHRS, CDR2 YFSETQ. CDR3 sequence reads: CASSLAPTMNTEAFF. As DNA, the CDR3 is TGCGCCAGCAGCTTGGCCCCGACTATGAACACTGAAGCTTTCTTT.

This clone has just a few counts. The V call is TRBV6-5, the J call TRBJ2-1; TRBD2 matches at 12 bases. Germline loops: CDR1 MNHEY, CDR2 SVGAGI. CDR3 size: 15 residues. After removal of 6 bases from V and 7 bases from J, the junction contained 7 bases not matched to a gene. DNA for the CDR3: TGTGCCAGCAGCTCAACTAGCGGGGGGCGTAATGAGCAGTTCTTC. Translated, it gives CASSSTSGGRNEQFF.

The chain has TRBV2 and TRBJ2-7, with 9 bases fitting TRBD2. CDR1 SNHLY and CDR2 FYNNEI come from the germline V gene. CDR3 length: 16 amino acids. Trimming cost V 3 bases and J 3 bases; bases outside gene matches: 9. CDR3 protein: CASSEASGANRYEQYF. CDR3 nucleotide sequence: TGTGCCAGCAGTGAGGCTAGCGGGGCAAACCGCTACGAGCAGTACTTC.

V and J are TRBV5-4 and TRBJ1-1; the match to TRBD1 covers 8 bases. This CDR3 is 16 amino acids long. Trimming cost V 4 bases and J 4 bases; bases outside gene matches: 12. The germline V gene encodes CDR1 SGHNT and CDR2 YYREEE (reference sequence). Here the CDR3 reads CASSRPEQGVLTEAFF. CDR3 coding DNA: TGTGCCAGCAGCCGGCCGGAACAGGGGGTCCTCACTGAAGCTTTCTTT.

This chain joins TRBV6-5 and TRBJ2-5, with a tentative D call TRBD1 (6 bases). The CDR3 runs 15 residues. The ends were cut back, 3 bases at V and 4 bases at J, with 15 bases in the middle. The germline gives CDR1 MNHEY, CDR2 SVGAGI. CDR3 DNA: TGTGCCAGCAGTTATTGGCAGGGGCGCACAGAGACCCAGTACTTC. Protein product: CASSYWQGRTETQYF.

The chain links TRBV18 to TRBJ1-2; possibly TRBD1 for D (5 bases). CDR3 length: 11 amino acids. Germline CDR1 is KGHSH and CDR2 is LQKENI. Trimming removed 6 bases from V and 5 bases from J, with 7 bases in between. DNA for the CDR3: TGTGCCAGCTCTGACAGTTATGGCTACACCTTC. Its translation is CASSDSYGYTF.

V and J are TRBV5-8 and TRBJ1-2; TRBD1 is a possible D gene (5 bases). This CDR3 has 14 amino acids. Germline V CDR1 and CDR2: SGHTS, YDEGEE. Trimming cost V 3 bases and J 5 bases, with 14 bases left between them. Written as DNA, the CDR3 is TGTGCCAGCAGCTATTCGGGGGGGAAGTATGGCTACACCTTC. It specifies CASSYSGGKYGYTF.

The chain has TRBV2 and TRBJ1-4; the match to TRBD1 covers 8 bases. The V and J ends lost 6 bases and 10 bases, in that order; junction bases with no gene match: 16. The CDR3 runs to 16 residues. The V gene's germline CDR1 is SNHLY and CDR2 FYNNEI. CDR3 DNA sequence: TGTGCCAGCAGCAGGATACCCGGGACAGGAGATTCAAAACTGTTTTTT. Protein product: CASSRIPGTGDSKLFF. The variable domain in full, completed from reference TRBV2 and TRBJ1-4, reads EPEVTQTPSHQVTQMGQEVILRCVPISNHLYFYWYRQILGQKVEFLVSFYNNEISEKSEIFDDQFSVERPDGSNFTLKIRSTKLEDSAMYFCASSRIPGTGDSKLFFGSGTQLSVL.

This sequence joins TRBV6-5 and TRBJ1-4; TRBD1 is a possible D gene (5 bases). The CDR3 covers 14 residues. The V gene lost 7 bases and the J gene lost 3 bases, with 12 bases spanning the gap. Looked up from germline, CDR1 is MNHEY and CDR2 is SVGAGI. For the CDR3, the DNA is TGTGCCAGCACCATGGGGGGGTCTAATGAAAAACTGTTTTTT. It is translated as CASTMGGSNEKLFF.